Shown below are 16 T cell receptor beta chains from a single sample sequenced in a study of brain T cells in children with intractable seizures. The repertoire was sequenced with immunoSEQ multiplex PCR; TCRdb's copy has only in-frame clones and lacks some. The data contain about 350,000 clones, 93% of them singletons. Time point: blood from clinic visit 5 months post-surgery; TSC patient then seizure free. The input for sequencing was peripheral blood, taken 4 to 6 months after surgery. The receptors were gathered from a boy younger than two with tuberous sclerosis and intractable seizures.

This chain connects TRBV6-5 to TRBJ2-7; D is uncertain. The germline gives CDR1 MNHEY, CDR2 SVGAGI. The CDR3 spans 13 residues. V dropped 0 bases and J dropped 4 bases, with 7 bases sitting between them. This CDR3 reads CASSYSMGYEQYF. The CDR3 DNA reads as TGTGCCAGCAGTTACTCGATGGGATACGAGCAGTACTTC.

The chain carries TRBV5-4 and TRBJ1-4; TRBD1 aligns across 8 bases. Germline values: CDR1 SGHNT, CDR2 YYREEE (reference sequence). Unmatched junction bases numbered 5, after V lost 1 base and J lost 3 bases. The CDR3 covers 16 residues. The CDR3 loop is CASSLRTGNPNEKLFF. The CDR3 region has the DNA TGTGCCAGCAGCTTGAGGACAGGGAATCCTAATGAAAAACTGTTTTTT. Together with reference TRBV5-4 and TRBJ1-4, the CDR3 gives the full variable domain: ETGVTQSPTHLIKTRGQQVTLRCSSQSGHNTVSWYQQALGQGPQFIFQYYREEENGRGNFPPRFSGLQFPNYSSELNVNALELDDSALYLCASSLRTGNPNEKLFFGSGTQLSVL.

The chain carries TRBV30 and TRBJ2-7; the match to TRBD1 covers 10 bases. Trimming cost V 6 bases and J 3 bases; bases outside gene matches: 8. The CDR3 spans 14 residues. Germline CDR1 GTSNPN, CDR2 SVGIG (reference sequence). DNA for the CDR3: TGTGCCTGTTACCGGGACAGGGGCCTCTACGAGCAGTACTTC. Protein sequence: CACYRDRGLYEQYF.

The chain employs TRBV12-5 and TRBJ2-2; D may be TRBD2 (6 bases). CDR1 LGHNT and CDR2 FRNRAP come from the germline V gene. The CDR3 consists of 18 residues. Between the trimmed V and J ends, which lost 0 bases and 0 bases, there was a span of 14 bases. The CDR3 reads CASGLVPSGQSNTGELFF. For the CDR3, the DNA is TGTGCTAGTGGTTTGGTCCCCAGCGGGCAATCGAACACCGGGGAGCTGTTTTTT.

DNA for the CDR3: TGTGCCAGCAGCCAAGGGCAATGGTTACCCCTCCACTTT. Encoded protein: CASSQGQWLPLHF. This chain connects TRBV3-1 (or the pseudogene TRBV3-2) to TRBJ1-6; no clear D. The CDR3 has 13 residues. CDR1 is LGHDT, CDR2 YNNKEL, per germline (reference sequence). The ends were cut back, 1 base at V and 12 bases at J, with 10 bases in the middle.

CDR3 nucleotides: TGCGCCAGCAGCCAAGCGGGAAGCGGGGGGGCCTACCGTTACGAGCAGTACTTC. This sequence encodes CASSQAGSGGAYRYEQYF. This rearrangement joins TRBV4-1 to TRBJ2-7; 10 nucleotides agree with TRBD2. Trimming took 1 base from V and 4 from J; bases not matched to a gene: 13. Germline loops: CDR1 MGHRA, CDR2 YSYEKL. This CDR3 spans 18 amino acids.

This clone occurred once. The chain combines TRBV6-5 with TRBJ1-1, with no clear D. Germline-derived CDR1 and CDR2 are MNHEY and SVGAGI. The CDR3 sequence is 13 residues long. Trimming cost V 0 bases and J 11 bases, with 13 bases left between them. The CDR3 coding sequence is TGTGCCAGCAGTTACTCACGATACTACGCGGCTTTCTTT. This gives the protein CASSYSRYYAAFF.

This chain connects TRBV29-1 to TRBJ2-1; no firm D call. V dropped 2 bases and J dropped 1 base, with 6 bases sitting between them. Germline CDR1 reads SQVTM; CDR2 reads ANQGSEA. This CDR3 has 13 amino acids. CDR3 protein: CSVERQSYNEQFF. The CDR3, as DNA: TGCAGCGTTGAACGGCAATCCTACAATGAGCAGTTCTTC.

The chain carries TRBV2 and TRBJ1-2; D is unresolved. Germline assignment: CDR1 SNHLY and CDR2 FYNNEI. The CDR3 extends over 13 amino acids. Trimming stripped 5 bases from V and 7 bases from J, with 14 bases between. The CDR3 sequence: CASSFFEISGYTF. The CDR3 DNA reads TGTGCCAGCAGTTTCTTTGAGATTAGTGGCTACACCTTC.

The chain employs TRBV2 and TRBJ2-2; D is possibly TRBD1 (6 bases). The length of the CDR3 is 15 residues. The V end was cut by 0 bases, the J end by 3 bases, with 8 bases between. CDR1 is SNHLY, CDR2 FYNNEI, per germline. The CDR3, as DNA: TGTGCCAGCAGTGAAGCGGACAGATACACCGGGGAGCTGTTTTTT. Protein product: CASSEADRYTGELFF.

V is TRBV18 and J is TRBJ2-1; D unresolved. The CDR3 covers 13 residues. Germline V gene lookup returns CDR1 KGHSH and CDR2 LQKENI. The V end was cut by 6 bases, the J end by 8 bases, with 14 bases between. The CDR3 reads CASSPLPGDEQFF. The CDR3 nucleotides are TGTGCCAGCTCCCCGCTACCAGGTGATGAGCAGTTCTTC.

J is TRBJ2-5 and V is TRBV7-3, with TRBD2 matching 13 bases. Germline V CDR1 and CDR2: SGHTA, FQGTGA. The CDR3 runs 16 residues. Trimming took 4 bases from V and 5 from J; bases not matched to a gene: 7. CDR3 protein: CASSSLAGGPYETQYF. The CDR3 DNA reads TGTGCCAGCAGCTCACTAGCGGGGGGGCCTTACGAGACCCAGTACTTC.

The chain combines TRBV24-1 with TRBJ2-3; unclear D gene. Germline CDR1 reads KGHDR; CDR2 reads SFDVKD. Trimming pared 1 base from V and 1 base from J, leaving 14 bases between. CDR3 length: 17 amino acids. The CDR3 nucleotides read TGTGCCACCAGTGATTTCGGGTATCGGCAGGGCACAGATACGCAGTATTTT. Translation: CATSDFGYRQGTDTQYF.

The J gene is TRBJ1-2, the V gene TRBV28; TRBD1 matches at 9 bases. CDR3 length equals 16 residues. Germline V gene sequence: CDR1 MDHEN, CDR2 SYDVKM. The ends lost 3 bases at V and 8 bases at J; junction bases unmatched: 13. This CDR3 is CASSLGQGPVTHGYTF. DNA of the CDR3: TGTGCCAGCAGTTTGGGACAGGGTCCGGTAACCCACGGCTACACCTTC.

The rearrangement links TRBV2 to TRBJ2-3, with TRBD2 matching over 10 bases. In germline, CDR1 is SNHLY, CDR2 FYNNEI. The ends lost 6 bases at V and 2 bases at J; junction bases unmatched: 20. The CDR3 sequence is 20 residues long. The CDR3 region has the DNA TGTGCCAGCAGCCTCCCCAGGGAATGTCTAGCGGGGGTTTCCACAGATACGCAGTATTTT. Translation gives CASSLPRECLAGVSTDTQYF.

CDR3 loop: CASSLGGGGSSAGELFF. The DNA for the CDR3 is TGTGCCAGCAGCTTAGGTGGTGGCGGGAGTTCCGCCGGGGAGCTGTTTTTT. V gene TRBV7-9 combines with J gene TRBJ2-2, with 7 bases identical to TRBD2. The CDR3 is 17 residues long. CDR1 is SEHNR and CDR2 is FQNEAQ in the germline V gene (reference sequence). Trimming at V came to 1 base and at J to 6 bases, leaving 11 bases not matched to a gene.